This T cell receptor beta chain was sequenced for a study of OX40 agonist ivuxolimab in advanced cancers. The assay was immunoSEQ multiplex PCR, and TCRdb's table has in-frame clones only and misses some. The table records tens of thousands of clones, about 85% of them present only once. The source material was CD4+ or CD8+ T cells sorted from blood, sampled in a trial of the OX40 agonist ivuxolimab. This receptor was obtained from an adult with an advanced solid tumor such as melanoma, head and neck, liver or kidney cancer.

This CDR3 reads CASSRGGEGNEQFF. CDR3 bases: TGTGCCAGCAGCAGGGGCGGGGAGGGTAATGAGCAGTTCTTC. The gene calls are TRBV6-4 and TRBJ2-1, with D perhaps TRBD2 (7 bases). Germline V CDR1 and CDR2: MRHNA, SNTAGT. Trimming pared 6 bases from V and 7 bases from J, leaving 16 bases between. This CDR3 is built from 14 residues.